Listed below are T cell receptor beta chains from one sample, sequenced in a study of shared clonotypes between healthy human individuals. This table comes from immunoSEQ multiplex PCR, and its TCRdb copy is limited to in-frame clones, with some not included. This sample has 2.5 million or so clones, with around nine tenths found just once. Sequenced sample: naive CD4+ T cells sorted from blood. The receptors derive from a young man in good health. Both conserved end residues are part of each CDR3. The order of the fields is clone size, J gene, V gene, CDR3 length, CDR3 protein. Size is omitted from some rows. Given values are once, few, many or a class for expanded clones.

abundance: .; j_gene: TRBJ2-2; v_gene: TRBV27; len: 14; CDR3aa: CASSRDRGTGELFF
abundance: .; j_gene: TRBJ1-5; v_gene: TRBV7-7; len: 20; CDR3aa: CASSQKRTGIDSYSNQPQHF
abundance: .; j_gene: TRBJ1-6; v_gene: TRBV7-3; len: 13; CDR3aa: CASSRALDSPLHF
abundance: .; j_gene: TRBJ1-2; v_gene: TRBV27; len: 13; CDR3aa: CASSLSSGYGYTF
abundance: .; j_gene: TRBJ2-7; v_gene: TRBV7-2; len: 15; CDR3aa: CASSFRAGLPYEQYF
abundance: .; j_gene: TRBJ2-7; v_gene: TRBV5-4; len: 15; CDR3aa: CASSPEVGRTYEQYF
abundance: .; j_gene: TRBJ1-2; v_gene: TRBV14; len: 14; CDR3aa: CASSLSANGGGYTF
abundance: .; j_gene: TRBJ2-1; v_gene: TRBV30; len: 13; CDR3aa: CAWNQGSYNEQFF
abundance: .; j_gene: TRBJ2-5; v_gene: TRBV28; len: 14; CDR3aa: CASSLPGTGETQYF
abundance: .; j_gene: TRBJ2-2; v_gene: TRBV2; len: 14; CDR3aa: CASSPGTITGELFF
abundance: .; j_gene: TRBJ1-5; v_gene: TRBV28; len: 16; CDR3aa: CASSLQKIWGDQPQHF
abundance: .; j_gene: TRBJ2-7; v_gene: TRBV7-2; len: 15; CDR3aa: CASSSRVAGGYEQYF
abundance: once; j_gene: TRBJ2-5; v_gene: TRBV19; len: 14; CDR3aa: CASSPMGNQETQYF
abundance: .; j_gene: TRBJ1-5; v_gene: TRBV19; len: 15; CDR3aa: CASRSGQASNQPQHF
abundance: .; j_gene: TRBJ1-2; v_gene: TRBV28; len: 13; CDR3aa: CASSPRINYGYTF
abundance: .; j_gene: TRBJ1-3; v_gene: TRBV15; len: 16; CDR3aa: CATSRDPAAVGNTIYF
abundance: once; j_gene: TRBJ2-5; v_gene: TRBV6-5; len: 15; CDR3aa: CASSPPGPSQETQYF
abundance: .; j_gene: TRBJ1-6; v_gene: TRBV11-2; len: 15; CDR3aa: CASSFALNQNSPLHF
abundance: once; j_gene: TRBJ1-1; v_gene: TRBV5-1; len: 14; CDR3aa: CASRPDGVNTEAFF
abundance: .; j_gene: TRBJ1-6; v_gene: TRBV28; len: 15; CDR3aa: CASSLGDRVNSPLHF
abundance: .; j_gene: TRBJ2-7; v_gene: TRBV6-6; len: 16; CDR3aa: CASIYSAGTGIYEQYF
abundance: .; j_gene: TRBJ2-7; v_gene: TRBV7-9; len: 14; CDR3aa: CASSRTGAPYEQYF
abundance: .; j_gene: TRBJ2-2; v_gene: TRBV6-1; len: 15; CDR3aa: CASSPRDRVAGELFF
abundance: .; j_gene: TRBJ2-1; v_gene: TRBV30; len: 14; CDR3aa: CASTQGWVEPKQFF
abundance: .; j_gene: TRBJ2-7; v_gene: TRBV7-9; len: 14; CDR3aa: CASSLGDKLYEQYF
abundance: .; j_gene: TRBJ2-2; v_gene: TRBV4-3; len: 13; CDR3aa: CASSQRETGELFF
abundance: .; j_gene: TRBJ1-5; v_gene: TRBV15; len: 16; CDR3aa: CATSKTGGFGNQPQHF
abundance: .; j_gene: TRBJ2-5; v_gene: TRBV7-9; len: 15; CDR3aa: CASSPKRLAQETQYF
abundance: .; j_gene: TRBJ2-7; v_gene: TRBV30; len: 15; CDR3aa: CAWSSARQFRSEQYF
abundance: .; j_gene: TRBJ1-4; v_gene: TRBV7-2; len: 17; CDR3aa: CASSRRDPNTANEKLFF
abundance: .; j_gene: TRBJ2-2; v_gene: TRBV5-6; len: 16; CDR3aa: CASSWGLAGVSGELFF
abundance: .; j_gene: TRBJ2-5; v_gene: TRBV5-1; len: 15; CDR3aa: CASSLGQGLWETQYF
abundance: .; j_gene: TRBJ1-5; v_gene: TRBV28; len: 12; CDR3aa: CASRGQNQPQHF
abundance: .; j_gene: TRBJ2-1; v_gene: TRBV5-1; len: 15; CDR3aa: CASSLGRAGSNEQFF
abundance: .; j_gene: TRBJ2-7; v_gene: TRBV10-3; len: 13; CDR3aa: CAISAEPTYEQYF
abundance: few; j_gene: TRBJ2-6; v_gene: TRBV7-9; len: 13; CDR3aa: CASSLVGANVLTF
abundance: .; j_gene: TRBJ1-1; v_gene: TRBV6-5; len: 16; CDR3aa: CASSYSAGGVNTEAFF
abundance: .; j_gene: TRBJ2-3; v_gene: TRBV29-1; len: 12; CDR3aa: CSVERSTDTQYF
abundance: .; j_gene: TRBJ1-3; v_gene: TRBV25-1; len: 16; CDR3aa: CASSLGVPNGRDTIYF
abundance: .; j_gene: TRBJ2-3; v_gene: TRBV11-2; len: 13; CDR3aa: CASSLDRQYTQYF
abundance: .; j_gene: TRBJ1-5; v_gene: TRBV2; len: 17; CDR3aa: CASSERAGGLGSQPQHF
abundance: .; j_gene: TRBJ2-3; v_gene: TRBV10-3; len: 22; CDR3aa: CAISERTSGRAYLSIRPDTQYF
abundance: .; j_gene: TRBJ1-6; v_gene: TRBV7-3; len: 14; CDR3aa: CASSSQGVNSPLHF
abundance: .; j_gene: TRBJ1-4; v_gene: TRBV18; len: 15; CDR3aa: CASSPRDVLGEKLFF
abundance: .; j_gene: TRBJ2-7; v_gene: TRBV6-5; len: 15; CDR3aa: CASSANSGGTYEQYF
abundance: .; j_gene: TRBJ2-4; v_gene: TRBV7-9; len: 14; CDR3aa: CASRRAGGKNIQYF
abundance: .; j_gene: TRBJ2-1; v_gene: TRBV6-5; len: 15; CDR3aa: CASSYNRGPYNEQFF
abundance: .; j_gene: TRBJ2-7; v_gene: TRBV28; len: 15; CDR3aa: CASSLWGQGAYEQYF
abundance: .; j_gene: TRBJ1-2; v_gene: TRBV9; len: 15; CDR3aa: CASSPEGGRGLGYTF
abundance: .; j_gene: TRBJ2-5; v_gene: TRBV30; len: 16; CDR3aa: CAWSPNLAGGGETQYF
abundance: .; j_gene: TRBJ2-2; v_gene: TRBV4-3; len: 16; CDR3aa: CASSQGTSGVTGELFF
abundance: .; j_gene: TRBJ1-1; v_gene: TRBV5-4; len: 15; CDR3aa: CASSLVGQGITEAFF
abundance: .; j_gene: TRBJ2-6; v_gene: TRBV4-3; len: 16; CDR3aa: CASSQDGGAGANVLTF